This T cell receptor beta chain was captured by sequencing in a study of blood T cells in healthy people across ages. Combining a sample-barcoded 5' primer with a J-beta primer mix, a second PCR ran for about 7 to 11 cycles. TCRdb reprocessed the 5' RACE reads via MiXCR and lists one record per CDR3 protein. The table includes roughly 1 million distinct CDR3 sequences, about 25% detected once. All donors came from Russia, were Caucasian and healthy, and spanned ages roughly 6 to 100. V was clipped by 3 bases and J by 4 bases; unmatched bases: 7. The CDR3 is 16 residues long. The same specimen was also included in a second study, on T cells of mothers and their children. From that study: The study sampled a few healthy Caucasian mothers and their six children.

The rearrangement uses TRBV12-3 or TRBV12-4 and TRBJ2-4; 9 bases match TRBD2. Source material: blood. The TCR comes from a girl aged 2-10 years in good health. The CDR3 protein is CASSFFSGGGKNIQYF. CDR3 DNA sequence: TGTGCCAGCAGTTTCTTTAGCGGGGGCGGTAAAAACATTCAGTACTTC.